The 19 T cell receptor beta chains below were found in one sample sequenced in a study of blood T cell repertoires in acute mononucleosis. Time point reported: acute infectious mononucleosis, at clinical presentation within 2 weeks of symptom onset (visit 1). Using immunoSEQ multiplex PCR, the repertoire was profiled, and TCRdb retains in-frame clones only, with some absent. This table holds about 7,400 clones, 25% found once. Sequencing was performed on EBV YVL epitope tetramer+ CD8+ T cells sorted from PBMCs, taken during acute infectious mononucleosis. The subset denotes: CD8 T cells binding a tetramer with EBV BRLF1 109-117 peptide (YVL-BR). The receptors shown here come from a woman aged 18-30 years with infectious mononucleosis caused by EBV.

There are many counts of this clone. CDR3 nucleotide sequence: TGTGCCAGCAGCCAACTACAGGGGGCCGGGGAGCTGTTTTTT. Its protein is CASSQLQGAGELFF. The V call is TRBV7-9, the J call TRBJ2-2; 8 bases match TRBD1. This CDR3 contains 14 residues. V lost 5 bases to trimming and J lost 6 bases; unmatched junction nucleotides: 5. Germline V gene sequence: CDR1 SEHNR, CDR2 FQNEAQ (reference sequence).

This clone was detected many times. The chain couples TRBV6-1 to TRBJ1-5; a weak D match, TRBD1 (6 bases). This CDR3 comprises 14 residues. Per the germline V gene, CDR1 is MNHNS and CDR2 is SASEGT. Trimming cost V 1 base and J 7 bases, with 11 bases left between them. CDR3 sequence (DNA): TGTGCCAGCAGTGAAGGCAGGGGTTGGCAGCCCCAGCATTTT. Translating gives CASSEGRGWQPQHF.

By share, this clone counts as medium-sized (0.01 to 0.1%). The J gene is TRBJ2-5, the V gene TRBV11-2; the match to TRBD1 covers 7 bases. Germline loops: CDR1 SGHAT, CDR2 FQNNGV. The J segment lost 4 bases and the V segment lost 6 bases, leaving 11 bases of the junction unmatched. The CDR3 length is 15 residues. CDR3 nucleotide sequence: TGTGCCAGCAGGCAGTTGACAGGGAGTGGAGAGACCCAGTACTTC. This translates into CASRQLTGSGETQYF. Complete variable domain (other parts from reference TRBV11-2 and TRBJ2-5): EAGVAQSPRYKIIEKRQSVAFWCNPISGHATLYWYQQILGQGPKLLIQFQNNGVVDDSQLPKDRFSAERLKGVDSTLKIQPAKLEDSAVYLCASRQLTGSGETQYFGPGTRLLVL.

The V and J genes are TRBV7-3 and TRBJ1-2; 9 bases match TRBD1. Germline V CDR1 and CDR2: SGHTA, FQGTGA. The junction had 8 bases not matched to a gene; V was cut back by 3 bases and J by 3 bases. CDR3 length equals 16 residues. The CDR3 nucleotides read TGTGCCAGCAGCTTGGATCTGGGACAGGGCGACTATGGCTACACCTTC. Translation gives CASSLDLGQGDYGYTF.

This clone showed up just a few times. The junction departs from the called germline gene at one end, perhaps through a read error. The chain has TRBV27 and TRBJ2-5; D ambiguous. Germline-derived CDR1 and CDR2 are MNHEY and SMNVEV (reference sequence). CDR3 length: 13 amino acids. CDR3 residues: CATSDFLRETQYF. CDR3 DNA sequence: TGTGCCACCAGTGATTTTTTACGGGAGACCCAGTACTTC.

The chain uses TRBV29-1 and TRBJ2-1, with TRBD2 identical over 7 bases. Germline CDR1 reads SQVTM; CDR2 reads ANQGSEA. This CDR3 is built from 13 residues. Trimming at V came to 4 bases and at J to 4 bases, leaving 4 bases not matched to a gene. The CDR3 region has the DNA TGCAGCGTTGGGGAGGGCGTTTACAATGAGCAGTTCTTC. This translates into CSVGEGVYNEQFF.

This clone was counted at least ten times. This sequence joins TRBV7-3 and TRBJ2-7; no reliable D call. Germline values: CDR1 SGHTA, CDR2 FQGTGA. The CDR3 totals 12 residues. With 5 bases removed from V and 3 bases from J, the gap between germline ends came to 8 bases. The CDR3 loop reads CASSPVNYEQYF. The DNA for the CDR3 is TGTGCCAGCAGCCCGGTCAACTACGAGCAGTACTTC.

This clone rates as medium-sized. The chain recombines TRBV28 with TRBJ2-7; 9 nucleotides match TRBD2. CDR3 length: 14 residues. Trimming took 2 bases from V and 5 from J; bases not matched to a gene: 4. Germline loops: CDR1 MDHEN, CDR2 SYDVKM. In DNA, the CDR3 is TGTGCCAGCAGTTTAGCGGGAGGGGGCCACGAGCAGTACTTC. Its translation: CASSLAGGGHEQYF. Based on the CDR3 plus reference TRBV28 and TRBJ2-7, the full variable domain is DVKVTQSSRYLVKRTGEKVFLECVQDMDHENMFWYRQDPGLGLRLIYFSYDVKMKEKGDIPEGYSVSREKKERFSLILESASTNQTSMYLCASSLAGGGHEQYFGPGTRLTVT.

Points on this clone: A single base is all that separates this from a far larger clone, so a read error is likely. This CDR3 reads CSVVIPPNQLQHF. Here the CDR3 DNA reads TGCAGCGTGGTTATCCCCCCTAATCAGCTCCAGCATTTT. This chain connects TRBV29-1 to TRBJ1-5; D is unclear. CDR3 length: 13 amino acids. Germline CDR1 SQVTM, CDR2 ANQGSEA.

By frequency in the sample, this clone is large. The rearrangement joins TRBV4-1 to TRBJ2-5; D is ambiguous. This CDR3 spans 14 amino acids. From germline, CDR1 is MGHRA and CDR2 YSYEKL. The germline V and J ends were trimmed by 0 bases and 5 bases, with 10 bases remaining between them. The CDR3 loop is CASSQEDPLETQYF. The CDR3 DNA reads TGCGCCAGCAGCCAAGAAGACCCATTGGAGACCCAGTACTTC.

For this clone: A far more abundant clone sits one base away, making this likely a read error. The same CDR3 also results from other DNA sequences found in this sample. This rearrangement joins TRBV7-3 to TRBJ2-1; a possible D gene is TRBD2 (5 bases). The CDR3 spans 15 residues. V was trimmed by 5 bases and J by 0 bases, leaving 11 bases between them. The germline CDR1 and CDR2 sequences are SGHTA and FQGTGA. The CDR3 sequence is CASSQVTSSYNEQFF. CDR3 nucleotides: TGTGCCAGCAGCCAAGTAACTAGCTCCTACAATGAGCAGTTCTTC.

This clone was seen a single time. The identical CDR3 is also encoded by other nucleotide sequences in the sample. The CDR3, as DNA: TGTGCCAGCATGAGGGAGTTGGCGGGGCAATCCCGGTACTTC. Amino acids: CASMRELAGQSRYF. The chain recombines TRBV11-2 with TRBJ2-5, with D perhaps matching TRBD2 (6 bases). The CDR3 length is 14 residues. Germline V gene data show CDR1 as SGHAT and CDR2 as FQNNGV. V dropped 7 bases and J dropped 13 bases, with 25 bases sitting between them.

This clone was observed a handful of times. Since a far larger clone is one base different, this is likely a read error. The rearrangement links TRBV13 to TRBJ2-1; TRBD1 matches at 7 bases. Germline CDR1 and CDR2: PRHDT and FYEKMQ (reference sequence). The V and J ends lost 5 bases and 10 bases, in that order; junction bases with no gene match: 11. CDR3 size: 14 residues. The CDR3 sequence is CASSPAGGLREQFF. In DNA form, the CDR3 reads TGTGCCAGCAGCCCGGCAGGGGGATTGAGGGAGCAGTTCTTC.

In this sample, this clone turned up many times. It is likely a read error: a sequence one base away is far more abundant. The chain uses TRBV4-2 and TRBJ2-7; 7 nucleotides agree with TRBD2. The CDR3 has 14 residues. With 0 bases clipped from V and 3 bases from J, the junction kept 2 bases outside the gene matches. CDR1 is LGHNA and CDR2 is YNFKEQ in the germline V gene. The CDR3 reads CASSQEWGGYEQYF. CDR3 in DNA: TGTGCCAGCAGCCAAGAATGGGGGGGCTACGAGCAGTACTTC.

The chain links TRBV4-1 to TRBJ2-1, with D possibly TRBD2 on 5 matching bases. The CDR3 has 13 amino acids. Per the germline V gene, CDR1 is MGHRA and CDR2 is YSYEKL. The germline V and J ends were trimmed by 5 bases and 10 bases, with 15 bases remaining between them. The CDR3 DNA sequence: TGCGCCAGCAGCTTGGCTGGATCGGGAGAGCAGTTCTTC. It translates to CASSLAGSGEQFF.

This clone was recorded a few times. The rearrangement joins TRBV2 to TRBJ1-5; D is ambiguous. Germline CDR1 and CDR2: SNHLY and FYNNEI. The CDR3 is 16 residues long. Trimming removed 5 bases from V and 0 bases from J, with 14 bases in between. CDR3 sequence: CASSYPTAVSNQPQHF. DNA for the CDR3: TGTGCCAGCAGTTACCCAACAGCCGTTAGCAATCAGCCCCAGCATTTT.

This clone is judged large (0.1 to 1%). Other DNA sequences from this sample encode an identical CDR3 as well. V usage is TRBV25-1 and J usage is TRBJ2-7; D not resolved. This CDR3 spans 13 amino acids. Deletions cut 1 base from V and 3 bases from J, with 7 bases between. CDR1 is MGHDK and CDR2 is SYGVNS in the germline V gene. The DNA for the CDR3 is TGTGCCAGCAGTGAATGGTCTGTCTACGAGCAGTACTTC. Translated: CASSEWSVYEQYF.

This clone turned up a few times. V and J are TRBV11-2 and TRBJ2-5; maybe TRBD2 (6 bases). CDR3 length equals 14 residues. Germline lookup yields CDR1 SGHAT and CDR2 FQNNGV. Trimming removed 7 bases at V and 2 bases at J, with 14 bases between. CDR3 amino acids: CASMREAGQETQYF. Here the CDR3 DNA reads TGTGCCAGCATGAGGGAGGCGGGGCAAGAGACCCAGTACTTC. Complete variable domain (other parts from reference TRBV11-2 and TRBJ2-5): EAGVAQSPRYKIIEKRQSVAFWCNPISGHATLYWYQQILGQGPKLLIQFQNNGVVDDSQLPKDRFSAERLKGVDSTLKIQPAKLEDSAVYLCASMREAGQETQYFGPGTRLLVL.

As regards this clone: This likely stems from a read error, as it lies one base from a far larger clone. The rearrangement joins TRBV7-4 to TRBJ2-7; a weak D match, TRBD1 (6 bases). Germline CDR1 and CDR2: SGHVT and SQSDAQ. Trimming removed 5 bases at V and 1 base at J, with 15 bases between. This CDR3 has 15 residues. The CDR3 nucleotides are TGTGCCAGCAGCCAAGAAGGACAGCTTTCCTACGAGCAGTACTTC. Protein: CASSQEGQLSYEQYF.